This TCR beta chain came from a study of shared clonotypes between healthy human individuals. Study-wide points: Among the subsets, naive ones generally showed larger estimated richness than memory ones. Though the depth was large, rarefaction showed that sorted-subset sequencing was incomplete.

Produced via immunoSEQ multiplex PCR; TCRdb's table is partial and in-frame only. This repertoire shows about 2,500,000 clones, just over 90% found once; its top ten account for over 0.12%. Of note for this clone: As yet, its antigen is unknown.

Sequenced input: naive CD4+ T cells sorted from blood. As to subset: CD45RA+ positively selected. This sequence was found in a man between 18 and 35 years old in good health.

The CDR3 coding sequence is TGCGCCAGCAGCTTGCAGGGGGGCCTAGAGACCCAGTACTTC. This gives the protein CASSLQGGLETQYF. The chain employs TRBV5-1 and TRBJ2-5; maybe TRBD1 (7 bases). Between the trimmed V and J ends, which lost 1 base and 4 bases, there was a span of 11 bases. The germline V gene has CDR1 SGHRS and CDR2 YFSETQ. The CDR3 is 14 amino acids.